This is a list of T cell receptor beta chains from one sample in a study of T cells in Graves' hyperthyroidism and ophthalmopathy. TCRdb re-called the multiplex PCR reads with MiXCR, one entry per CDR3 protein. The sample has over 250,000 distinct CDR3 sequences; 25% are singletons. Sequences were obtained from blood. The receptor source for this set is a man aged 40-50 years with Graves' hyperthyroidism that later progressed to Graves' ophthalmopathy. Both conserved end residues are part of each CDR3.

CDR3: CASSFRDRRNTEAFF; V: TRBV11-2; J: TRBJ1-1
CDR3: CASSLDNRNTIYF; V: TRBV11-3; J: TRBJ1-3
CDR3: CASSQAGQGWAFF; V: TRBV3-1; J: TRBJ1-1
CDR3: CASSRYSGRSSYEQYF; V: TRBV3-1; J: TRBJ2-7
CDR3: CASSPASWSSYEQYF; V: TRBV18; J: TRBJ2-7
CDR3: CSVAGGGRDGYTF; V: TRBV29-1; J: TRBJ1-2
CDR3: CASSLTDRAYPGELFF; V: TRBV4-1; J: TRBJ2-2
CDR3: CASSLQDRASGYTF; V: TRBV7-6; J: TRBJ1-2
CDR3: CASSPIGTSYEQYF; V: TRBV9; J: TRBJ2-7
CDR3: CAWRTPGQGNQPQHF; V: TRBV30; J: TRBJ1-5
CDR3: CASSLVRAGNTGELFF; V: TRBV11-2; J: TRBJ2-2
CDR3: CASRNRREFDSNQPQHF; V: TRBV6-1; J: TRBJ1-5
CDR3: CASSLSRHSGELFF; V: TRBV7-9; J: TRBJ2-2
CDR3: CASRVPGDTYEQYF; V: TRBV6-5; J: TRBJ2-7
CDR3: CASSYDPDRGNKPQHF; V: TRBV6-5; J: TRBJ1-5
CDR3: CASSSRQGGTEAFF; V: TRBV7-6; J: TRBJ1-1
CDR3: CASSLQSYEQYF; V: TRBV28; J: TRBJ2-7
CDR3: CASSQYLTSNQPQHF; V: TRBV4-1; J: TRBJ1-5
CDR3: CSARDRQYGYTF; V: TRBV20-1; J: TRBJ1-2
CDR3: CATSDLMGEAFF; V: TRBV24-1; J: TRBJ1-1
CDR3: CASSFRRQNTEAFF; V: TRBV12-3/TRBV12-4; J: TRBJ1-1
CDR3: CASSYGGSGRDYEQYF; V: TRBV6-5; J: TRBJ2-7
CDR3: CASSQDLSGRNTGELFF; V: TRBV4-3; J: TRBJ2-2
CDR3: CASSDPPSYGYTF; V: TRBV2; J: TRBJ1-2
CDR3: CASSIGRLESAEQYF; V: TRBV19; J: TRBJ2-7
CDR3: CASSSHSNYGYTF; V: TRBV28; J: TRBJ1-2
CDR3: CASSLEGTVNTEAFF; V: TRBV11-2; J: TRBJ1-1
CDR3: CASSQIRYEQCF; V: TRBV6-1; J: TRBJ2-7
CDR3: CASRVGLADSSYEQYF; V: TRBV2; J: TRBJ2-7
CDR3: CASSLGRPTEAFF; V: TRBV28; J: TRBJ1-1
CDR3: CASSYAVNRAKNTEAFF; V: TRBV6-5; J: TRBJ1-1
CDR3: CASSLRLAGESTYEQYF; V: TRBV5-1; J: TRBJ2-7
CDR3: CASVDRSSYEQYF; V: TRBV19; J: TRBJ2-7
CDR3: CAWSVSVSNQPQHF; V: TRBV30; J: TRBJ1-5
CDR3: CASSVPSGSHQETQYF; V: TRBV5-1; J: TRBJ2-5
CDR3: CAQEQGAGGNTIYF; V: TRBV30; J: TRBJ1-3
CDR3: CAAGTSGRRLAKNIQYF; V: TRBV5-4; J: TRBJ2-4
CDR3: CSAPTSGSYEQYF; V: TRBV20-1; J: TRBJ2-7
CDR3: CASSNPRRDVTGYTF; V: TRBV11-2; J: TRBJ1-2
CDR3: CSVAQGDPQSAQHF; V: TRBV29-1; J: TRBJ1-5
CDR3: CASSRKGHQEGGDGYTF; V: TRBV12-3/TRBV12-4; J: TRBJ1-2
CDR3: CASSSPGLAPNTGELFF; V: TRBV7-2; J: TRBJ2-2
CDR3: CASRTGGLNYGYTF; V: TRBV27; J: TRBJ1-2
CDR3: CASSYSWTGLGSQPQHF; V: TRBV6-5; J: TRBJ1-5
CDR3: CASSGQNQETQYF; V: TRBV7-2; J: TRBJ2-5